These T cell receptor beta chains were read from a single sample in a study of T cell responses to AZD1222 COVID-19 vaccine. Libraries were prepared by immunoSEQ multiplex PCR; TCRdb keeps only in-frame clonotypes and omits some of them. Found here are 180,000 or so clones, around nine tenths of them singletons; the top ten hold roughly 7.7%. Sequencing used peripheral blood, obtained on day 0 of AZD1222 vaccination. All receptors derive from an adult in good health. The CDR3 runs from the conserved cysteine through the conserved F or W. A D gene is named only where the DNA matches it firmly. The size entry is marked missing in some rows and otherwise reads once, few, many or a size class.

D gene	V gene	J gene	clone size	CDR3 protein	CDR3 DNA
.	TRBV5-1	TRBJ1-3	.	CASSSAGAYGNTIYF	TGCGCCAGCAGCTCCGCGGGGGCGTACGGAAACACCATATATTTT
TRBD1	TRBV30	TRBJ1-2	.	CAWRTGNPNYGYTF	TGTGCCTGGAGGACAGGGAACCCCAACTATGGCTACACCTTC
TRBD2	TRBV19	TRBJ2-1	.	CASSIEASGAASYNEQFF	TGTGCCAGTAGTATAGAAGCTAGCGGGGCAGCTTCCTACAATGAGCAGTTCTTC
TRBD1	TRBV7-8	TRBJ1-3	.	CASSSTGAGNTIYF	TGTGCCAGCAGCTCCACAGGGGCTGGAAACACCATATATTTT
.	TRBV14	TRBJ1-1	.	CASSLTLNTEAFF	TGTGCCAGCAGCCTGACACTGAACACTGAAGCTTTCTTT
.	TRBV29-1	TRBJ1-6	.	CSVEDPMKPGSPLHF	TGCAGCGTTGAAGATCCCATGAAGCCCGGGTCACCCCTCCACTTT
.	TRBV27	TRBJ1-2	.	CASSRRGSVGYGYTF	TGTGCCAGCAGTCGTCGGGGCAGTGTAGGCTATGGCTACACCTTC
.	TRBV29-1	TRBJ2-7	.	CSVKFGRTGNYEQYF	TGCAGCGTGAAGTTCGGGAGGACAGGGAACTACGAGCAGTACTTC
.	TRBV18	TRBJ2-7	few	CASSPSVSGALYEQYF	TGTGCCAGCTCACCTTCGGTGTCGGGGGCGTTATACGAGCAGTACTTC
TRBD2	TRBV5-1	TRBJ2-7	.	CASSSRSSGGKSSYEQYF	TGCGCCAGCAGCTCCCGTAGTAGCGGGGGGAAAAGCTCCTACGAGCAGTACTTC
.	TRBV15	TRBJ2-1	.	CATLVSGGNEQFF	TGTGCCACCCTAGTGAGCGGTGGCAATGAGCAGTTCTTC
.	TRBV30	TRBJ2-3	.	CACPGLASGWVTDTQYF	TGTGCCTGCCCTGGGCTAGCAAGCGGGTGGGTCACAGATACGCAGTATTTT
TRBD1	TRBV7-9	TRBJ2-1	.	CASSGPRGSSYNEQFF	TGTGCCAGCAGCGGACCCAGGGGGAGCTCCTACAATGAGCAGTTCTTC
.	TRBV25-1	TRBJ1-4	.	CASSRTSQLFF	TGTGCCAGCAGTCGCACCAGTCAACTGTTTTTT
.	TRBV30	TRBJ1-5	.	CAHSRQGGQPQHF	TGTGCCCACTCTAGGCAGGGTGGGCAGCCCCAGCATTTT